This T cell receptor beta chain appears in the sequencing data of a study of blood T cell repertoires in COVID-19. Across the whole study: COVID-19 samples from acute and convalescent phases originated in the United States, Italy and Spain.

Methods used by the authors: Amplifying reference gene primers gave estimates of nucleated cell counts. Data came from immunoSEQ multiplex PCR; TCRdb stores just in-frame clones and leaves some out. Clone size and V and J calls were adopted from that table, with D and trimming inferred from the DNA. There are approximately 350,000 clones in the sample; roughly 90% occur only once, and approximately 3% lies in the top ten. Seattle cases were enrolled at active infection and followed longitudinally. This clonotype originated in a woman in her twenties or thirties with COVID-19, enrolled during active disease. Sequences were obtained from peripheral blood.

The CDR3 sequence: CASTLAGGETQYF. DNA of the CDR3: TGTGCCAGCACGTTGGCAGGCGGGGAGACCCAGTACTTC. The rearrangement joins TRBV6-5 to TRBJ2-5; TRBD2 is a possible D gene (5 bases). The ends were cut back, 7 bases at V and 5 bases at J, with 14 bases in the middle. This CDR3 is built from 13 residues. Per germline, CDR1 MNHEY and CDR2 SVGAGI.